This T cell receptor beta chain was recorded in a study of shared clonotypes between healthy human individuals. The V gene's germline CDR1 is GTSNPN and CDR2 SVGIG (reference sequence). Between the trimmed V and J ends, which lost 6 bases and 4 bases, there was a span of 3 bases. The CDR3 spans 10 residues. This clone was recorded only once. Its antigen is not known. The sample has other DNA sequences that encode this CDR3 too. Study processing details: Filtering differed for immunoSEQ, which gave only junction sequences without quality scores. Libraries were prepared by immunoSEQ multiplex PCR; TCRdb keeps only in-frame clonotypes and omits some of them. That table is the source of V, J and clone size, and D and trimming were worked out from the DNA. This sample has about 2 million clones; just under 95% occur once, and the top ten carry 0.85% to 1.2%. Naive CD8 isolation took CD45RO-negative cells positively selected for CCR7 and excluded terminally differentiated effector memory CD45RA+ cells.

Broader study findings: Sharing of clonotypes among donors was expected to vary with sequencing depth. Naive subsets tended to show greater estimated richness than memory subsets.

The sample comprised naive CD8+ T cells sorted from blood. This TCR came from a man aged 18 to 29 in good health. The chain links TRBV30 to TRBJ2-2; no reliable D call. The CDR3 bases are TGTGCCTGCCGCACCGGGGAGCTGTTTTTT. Amino acid sequence: CACRTGELFF.